This entry describes one TCR beta chain. Its specificity is unknown. Looked up from germline, CDR1 is LGHNA and CDR2 is YSLEER. Trimming took 0 bases from V and 0 from J, leaving 10 bases between them. This CDR3 has 16 amino acids. The authors ran a second PCR of about 6 to 11 cycles using a sample-barcoded 5' primer and a J-beta primer mix. Every cDNA was tagged by a template-switch adaptor with 12 random nucleotides. MiXCR, applied by TCRdb to the 5' RACE reads, yields one record per CDR3 protein. The sample consists of hundreds of thousands of distinct CDR3 sequences, 56% of them appearing once. The sample comes from a study of blood T cells in healthy people across ages. Study-wide results and limits: Diversity was higher, and naive CD4+ cells more numerous, in long-lived donors than in aged donors.

Sequencing was performed on blood. The chain combines TRBV4-3 with TRBJ2-3; perhaps D is TRBD1 or TRBD2 (5 bases each). The TCR sequence derives from a man in his forties or fifties in good health. The CDR3 DNA is TGCGCCAGCAGCCAAGATTGGGGCGGGAGCACAGATACGCAGTATTTT. It codes for CASSQDWGGSTDTQYF.